The present T cell receptor beta chain was sequenced within a study of CD8+ T cells in alopecia areata. Sequencing templates came from extracted RNA that was reverse transcribed into cDNA. TCRdb's table, derived via immunoSEQ multiplex PCR, lists solely in-frame clones and lacks some. The data show roughly 180,000 clones, with roughly 63% seen just once and roughly 1.7% held by the top ten. V lost 2 bases, J lost 4 bases, and 14 bases lay in between. The CDR3 totals 14 residues. Germline V gene lookup returns CDR1 SQVTM and CDR2 ANQGSEA. This sequence joins TRBV29-1 and TRBJ2-5; possibly TRBD1 for D (6 bases). The TCR was taken from a human donor with alopecia areata. The starting material was CD4+ T cells sorted from blood, obtained at week 0. The DNA of the CDR3 is TGCAGCGTTGAACTGGCAGGGGTCGCAGAGACCCAGTACTTC. It codes for CSVELAGVAETQYF.